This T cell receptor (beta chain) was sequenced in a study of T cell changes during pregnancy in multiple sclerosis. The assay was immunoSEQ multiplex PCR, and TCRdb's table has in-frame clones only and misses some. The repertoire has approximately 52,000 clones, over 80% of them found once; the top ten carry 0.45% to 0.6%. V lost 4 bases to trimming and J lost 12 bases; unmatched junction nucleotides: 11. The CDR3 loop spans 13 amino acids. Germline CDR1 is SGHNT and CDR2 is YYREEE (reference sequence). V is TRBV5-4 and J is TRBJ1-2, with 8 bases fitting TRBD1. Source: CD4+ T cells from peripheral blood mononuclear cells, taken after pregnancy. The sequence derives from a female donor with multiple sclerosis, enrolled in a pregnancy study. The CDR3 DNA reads TGTGCCAGCAGCATGCCGGACAGGGCCGGGCACACCTTC. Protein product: CASSMPDRAGHTF.